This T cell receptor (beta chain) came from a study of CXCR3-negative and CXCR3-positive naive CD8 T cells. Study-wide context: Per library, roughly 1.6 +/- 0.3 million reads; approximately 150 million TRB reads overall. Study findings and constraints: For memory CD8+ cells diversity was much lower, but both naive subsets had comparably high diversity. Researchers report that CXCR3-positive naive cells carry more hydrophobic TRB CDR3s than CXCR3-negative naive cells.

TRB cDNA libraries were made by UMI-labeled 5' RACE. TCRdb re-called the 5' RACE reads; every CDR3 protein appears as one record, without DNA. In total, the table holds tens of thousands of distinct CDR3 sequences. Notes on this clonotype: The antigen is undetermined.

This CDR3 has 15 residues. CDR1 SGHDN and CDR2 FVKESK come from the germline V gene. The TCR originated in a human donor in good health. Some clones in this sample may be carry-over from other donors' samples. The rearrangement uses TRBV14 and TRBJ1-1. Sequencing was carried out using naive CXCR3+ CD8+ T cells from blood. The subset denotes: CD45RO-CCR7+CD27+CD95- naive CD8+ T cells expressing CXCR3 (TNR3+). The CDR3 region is CASSPRPRMNTEAFF.